The 23 T cell receptor beta chains presented below share a single source sample, sequenced in a study of CD8 T cells in ankylosing spondylitis. TCRdb passed the 5' RACE reads through MiXCR, listing each CDR3 protein once. The table lists roughly 150,000 distinct CDR3 sequences, about 32% of them singletons, with around 6% in the top ten. Sequences were obtained from synovial fluid, either unsorted or a sorted T cell fraction (not recorded which). The receptors derive from a male donor with ankylosing spondylitis.

V gene TRBV21-1 combines with J gene TRBJ1-1. TRBV21-1 is flagged as a pseudogene. CDR3 length equals 12 residues. The CDR3 region is CASTQEETEAFF. In DNA form, the CDR3 reads TGTGCCAGCACCCAAGAGGAGACTGAAGCTTTCTTT.

This chain connects TRBV7-9 to TRBJ2-1; D is perhaps TRBD1 (6 bases). This CDR3 is 14 amino acids long. Trimming shortened V by 5 bases and J by 2 bases, and 10 bases separated the two germline ends. Germline V CDR1 and CDR2: SEHNR, FQNEAQ (reference sequence). CDR3 sequence reads: CASSPRTAYNEQFF. CDR3 sequence (DNA): TGTGCCAGCAGCCCCAGGACAGCCTACAATGAGCAGTTCTTC.

In this sample, this clonotype turned up a few times. The chain uses TRBV2 and TRBJ2-1, with TRBD2 as a possible D gene (6 bases). Per the germline V gene, CDR1 is SNHLY and CDR2 is FYNNEI. Trimming removed 1 base from V and 3 bases from J, with 16 bases in between. The CDR3 spans 17 residues. The CDR3 DNA is TGTGCCAGCAGTGAAGTAGGGCGGGGCCCGGTCTACAATGAGCAGTTCTTC. Amino acids: CASSEVGRGPVYNEQFF.

A few counts support this clonotype. CDR3 in DNA: TGTGCCAGCAGTGCTAGCGTGAACACCGGGGAGCTGTTTTTT. Encoded protein: CASSASVNTGELFF. This chain joins TRBV12-3 or TRBV12-4 and TRBJ2-2; D is possibly TRBD2 (6 bases). Trimming pared 5 bases from V and 1 base from J, leaving 8 bases between. The CDR3 is 14 residues long.

In its sample, this clonotype was seen a few times. The chain carries TRBV5-1 and TRBJ2-7, with 7 bases identical to TRBD1. Germline lookup yields CDR1 SGHRS and CDR2 YFSETQ. This CDR3 spans 13 amino acids. V lost 3 bases to trimming and J lost 1 base; unmatched junction nucleotides: 1. CDR3 sequence: CASSWTGSYEQYF. CDR3 sequence (DNA): TGCGCCAGCAGCTGGACAGGATCCTACGAGCAGTACTTC.

The chain has TRBV4-1 and TRBJ1-5; D is uncertain. Germline V gives CDR1 MGHRA, CDR2 YSYEKL. Trimming removed 0 bases from V and 5 bases from J, with 5 bases in between. This CDR3 is 13 amino acids long. Written as DNA, the CDR3 is TGCGCCAGCAGCCAAGAGGCCGATCAGCCCCAGCATTTT. Its protein product is CASSQEADQPQHF.

This sequence joins TRBV3-1 and TRBJ2-1, with D perhaps matching TRBD1 or TRBD2 (5 bases each). Germline-derived CDR1 and CDR2 are LGHDT and YNNKEL (reference sequence). The CDR3 covers 15 residues. Trimming pared 5 bases from V and 5 bases from J, leaving 16 bases between. CDR3 residues: CASSAARGPNNEQFF. CDR3 nucleotides: TGTGCCAGCAGCGCTGCGAGGGGACCAAACAATGAGCAGTTCTTC.

The chain has TRBV28 and TRBJ2-1, with a possible D match to TRBD2 (6 bases). Germline loops: CDR1 MDHEN, CDR2 SYDVKM. V was clipped by 1 base and J by 1 base, with 11 bases between them. The CDR3 runs to 16 residues. The CDR3 spells CASSLSPAGSYNEQFF. The CDR3 nucleotides read TGTGCCAGCAGTTTATCCCCAGCGGGTTCCTACAATGAGCAGTTCTTC.

This rearrangement joins TRBV4-3 to TRBJ2-7; D tentatively reads TRBD1 or TRBD2 (6 bases each). Trimming pared 1 base from V and 6 bases from J, leaving 25 bases between. Per the germline V gene, CDR1 is LGHNA and CDR2 is YSLEER. This CDR3 comprises 18 residues. The CDR3 bases are TGCGCCAGCAGCCAAGGAATTTCTAGCGAGGGGGGATGGGGCGAGCAGTACTTC. It yields the protein CASSQGISSEGGWGEQYF.

This clonotype was detected a few times. The V call is TRBV6-5, the J call TRBJ2-5; possible D gene TRBD2, 6 bases. V lost 5 bases and J 4 bases, leaving 14 bases between the germline ends. In germline, CDR1 is MNHEY, CDR2 SVGAGI. The length of the CDR3 is 14 residues. Here the CDR3 DNA reads TGTGCCAGCAGTACGGGAGCAACTGTAGAGACCCAGTACTTC. Its translation is CASSTGATVETQYF.

This clonotype turned up a few times. The rearrangement links TRBV5-1 to TRBJ1-5; perhaps TRBD1 as D (5 bases). Germline CDR1 reads SGHRS; CDR2 reads YFSETQ. The CDR3 is 16 residues long. Trimming took 0 bases from V and 4 from J, leaving 14 bases between them. CDR3 protein: CASSLEGQAVNQPQHF. The CDR3 DNA is TGCGCCAGCAGCTTGGAGGGGCAGGCAGTGAATCAGCCCCAGCATTTT.

The rearrangement joins TRBV5-4 to TRBJ2-1; no definite D call. The germline V and J ends were trimmed by 4 bases and 5 bases, with 16 bases remaining between them. CDR1 SGHNT and CDR2 YYREEE come from the germline V gene (reference sequence). The CDR3 contains 15 residues. The CDR3, as DNA: TGTGCCAGCAGCCAAAATCCCTGGGCGGACAATGAGCAGTTCTTC. This sequence encodes CASSQNPWADNEQFF.

This clonotype was seen a handful of times. The V gene is TRBV5-1, the J gene TRBJ1-2; 8 bases agree with TRBD1. V trimming: 0 bases; J trimming: 7 bases; junction bases outside the gene matches: 5. The germline V gene encodes CDR1 SGHRS and CDR2 YFSETQ. The CDR3 consists of 14 residues. In DNA form, the CDR3 reads TGCGCCAGCAGCTTGGAGGACAGGGTTTTTGGCTACACCTTC. It codes for CASSLEDRVFGYTF.

Many counts were recorded for this clonotype. The gene calls are TRBV20-1 and TRBJ1-2; 10 bases are shared with TRBD1. Germline V gives CDR1 DFQATT, CDR2 SNEGSKA (reference sequence). Trimming at V came to 3 bases and at J to 3 bases, leaving 1 base not matched to a gene. The CDR3 loop spans 13 amino acids. In DNA form, the CDR3 reads TGCAGTGCTAGGACAGGGGGCGACTATGGCTACACCTTC. Translating it yields CSARTGGDYGYTF.

This clonotype has a handful of counts. This sequence joins TRBV6-1 and TRBJ1-1; D remains unclear. The germline V gene encodes CDR1 MNHNS and CDR2 SASEGT. The length of the CDR3 is 13 residues. Trimming took off 10 bases at V and 2 bases at J, with 14 bases between the two ends. The CDR3 is CATKETSNTEAFF. The CDR3, as DNA: TGTGCCACCAAGGAGACTTCAAACACTGAAGCTTTCTTT.

This chain connects TRBV5-1 to TRBJ2-2; possible D gene TRBD1, 6 bases. Trimming removed 2 bases at V and 6 bases at J, with 20 bases between. Germline loops: CDR1 SGHRS, CDR2 YFSETQ. This CDR3 has 17 amino acids. The CDR3 sequence is CASSLGSTGPRSGELFF. In DNA form, the CDR3 reads TGCGCCAGCAGCTTAGGTTCGACAGGCCCCAGGTCCGGGGAGCTGTTTTTT.

This clonotype has more than one count but fewer than ten. The chain is built from TRBV7-8 and TRBJ2-5, with D possibly matching TRBD2 (5 bases). Germline-derived CDR1 and CDR2 are SGHVS and FQNEAQ. V shed 5 bases and J shed 1 base, with 14 bases lying between them. The CDR3 sequence is 15 residues long. CDR3 coding DNA: TGTGCCAGCAGCCGAGTTGGAGGCTTCCAAGAGACCCAGTACTTC. Protein: CASSRVGGFQETQYF.

The rearrangement joins TRBV3-1 to TRBJ1-1; tentatively, D is TRBD1 (5 bases). The CDR3 runs 14 residues. Looked up from germline, CDR1 is LGHDT and CDR2 is YNNKEL (reference sequence). With 0 bases removed from V and 6 bases from J, the gap between germline ends came to 11 bases. The CDR3 loop is CASSQEGVGAEAFF. In DNA, the CDR3 is TGTGCCAGCAGCCAAGAGGGGGTTGGCGCTGAAGCTTTCTTT.

This clonotype occurred a few times. The CDR3: CASSMGGPGIQYF. CDR3 bases: TGTGCCAGTAGTATGGGGGGGCCGGGCATTCAGTACTTC. The chain carries TRBV19 and TRBJ2-4; D is possibly TRBD2 (7 bases). The CDR3 loop spans 13 amino acids. Germline V CDR1 and CDR2: LNHDA, SQIVND (reference sequence). V lost 3 bases and J 9 bases, leaving 12 bases between the germline ends. Full variable domain (rest looked up from reference TRBV19 and TRBJ2-4): DGGITQSPKYLFRKEGQNVTLSCEQNLNHDAMYWYRQDPGQGLRLIYYSQIVNDFQKGDIAEGYSVSREKKESFPLTVTSAQKNPTAFYLCASSMGGPGIQYFGAGTRLSVL.

This clonotype was seen a handful of times. The gene calls are TRBV6-5 and TRBJ1-1; D unclear. CDR1 and CDR2 from the germline V gene are MNHEY and SVGAGI. V was trimmed by 6 bases and J by 3 bases, leaving 5 bases between them. The CDR3 totals 11 residues. CDR3 in DNA: TGTGCCAGCAGGACGGACACTGAAGCTTTCTTT. Protein: CASRTDTEAFF.

This clonotype was detected many times. The rearrangement links TRBV5-1 to TRBJ1-2; no definite D call. CDR1 SGHRS and CDR2 YFSETQ come from the germline V gene. V dropped 6 bases and J dropped 7 bases, with 13 bases sitting between them. There are 12 residues in the CDR3. CDR3: CASNDNALGYTF. The CDR3 coding sequence is TGCGCCAGCAACGACAACGCTCTTGGCTACACCTTC.

This clonotype was seen ten or more times. The V call is TRBV20-1, the J call TRBJ2-3; tentative D call: TRBD2 (6 bases). Trimming cost V 4 bases and J 1 base, with 15 bases left between them. This CDR3 spans 15 amino acids. CDR1 and CDR2 (germline): DFQATT, SNEGSKA (reference sequence). The CDR3 sequence: CSAKRWGEGTDTQYF. Here the CDR3 DNA reads TGCAGTGCTAAGCGATGGGGGGAGGGCACAGATACGCAGTATTTT.

This clonotype has only a few counts. The chain employs TRBV4-3 and TRBJ2-1, with 11 bases identical to TRBD2. From germline, CDR1 is LGHNA and CDR2 YSLEER. The ends lost 4 bases at V and 6 bases at J; junction bases unmatched: 17. This CDR3 region has 19 residues. The CDR3 region is CASSRGKDGTSGQRNEQFF. In nucleotides, the CDR3 is TGCGCCAGCAGCCGCGGAAAGGATGGGACTAGCGGCCAACGCAATGAGCAGTTCTTC.